This T cell receptor (beta chain) was recorded in a study of shared T cell receptors in the human thymus. This CDR3 comprises 15 residues. The V gene lost 4 bases and the J gene lost 4 bases, with 15 bases spanning the gap. From germline, CDR1 is SGHNT and CDR2 YYREEE (reference sequence). TCRdb's table, derived via immunoSEQ multiplex PCR, lists solely in-frame clones and lacks some. In the table there are 700,000 to 750,000 clones, roughly 88% of which are singletons. These same data were also listed under a study on human thymus T cells.

The genes are TRBV5-4 and TRBJ1-5; no definite D call. The receptor comes from a girl less than two years old with a congenital heart defect. The sequencing input was thymocytes. In DNA form, the CDR3 reads TGTGCCAGCAGCGGCCATCCCTTACCTAATCAGCCCCAGCATTTT. Its protein is CASSGHPLPNQPQHF.